This T cell receptor beta chain appears in the sequencing data of a study of beta chain features in type 1 diabetes (dated by TCRdb to between 2018 and 2020). Some background on the complete study: Patients and healthy donors did not differ in mean age, gender distribution, total cell number or subset yield. A total of 100 million to 110 million sorted cells were examined across all samples, and a strong correlation was observed between cell number per subset and RNA yield. The study compared the TCRB repertoires of sorted circulating CD4+ T cell subsets in recently diagnosed type 1 diabetes patients with those in matched healthy donors. Regulatory and stem cell-like memory subsets were isolated from only 8 patients and about eight healthy donors, whereas naive and central memory subsets came from all 28 donors.

Study-wide conclusions, independent of this receptor: Because cDNA was sequenced instead of genomic DNA, highly expressing activated cells could be over-represented, though the groups showed no difference in activation or CD3 levels. Shorter templates might have been favored by PCR, but patient and control samples were amplified and corrected together, so both groups would have been affected equally by any skew. Naive, central memory and regulatory TCRB repertoires appeared to be more similar among patients than among healthy donors. A moderate but significant shortening of TCRB CDR3 length was observed in type 1 diabetes patients in all four CD4+ subsets. Fewer insertions and more nucleotide deletions at VDJ recombination sites were observed in patients with type 1 diabetes, implying thymic rearrangement abnormalities. Because small numbers of individuals were included in the HLA sub-analyses, any influence of HLA type on TCRB rearrangement was left unresolved.

The entire amount of isolated RNA was reverse transcribed using the High Capacity cDNA Reverse Transcription Kit, so the sequenced TCRB transcripts were expressed ones. Deep immunoSEQ sequencing was applied to naive, central memory and regulatory T cell samples, giving an average of about 3.8 million total reads per sample. After sorted cells were lysed in RLT buffer, RNA was extracted with DNase-treated RNeasy Micro or Mini kits, with the choice depending on cell number. To prevent cross-contamination, each cell subset was processed individually, whereas patient and healthy donor samples were processed jointly. Using the immunoSEQ multiplex PCR, TCRB sequences were amplified from cDNA into 87-bp fragments spanning the CDR3 region. Sequencing of the amplicons was performed on the Illumina HiSeq platform. The paper's processing steps were these. Synthetic template baselines were used to correct PCR bias computationally, reads within Hamming distance 2 were collapsed together, and singletons that could not be merged were discarded. By aligning reads against IMGT, V, D and J genes, CDR3 length, and insertions or deletions at six rearrangement sites were assigned. Within each subset, clonotype counts were normalized to sorted cell number, and only after that were true diversity and Gini coefficients computed with the tcR R package. Repertoire sharing was quantified using the overlap coefficient calculated on TCRB nucleotide sequences. As a proxy for the pre-selection repertoire, out-of-frame TCRB sequences from naive cells were analyzed. TCRdb's version of the immuneACCESS table is confined to in-frame rearrangements and falls short of the full clone set. An unresolved V gene accounts for under half of the shortfall where checked; the remainder is of unknown origin. V and J calls and clone size are given by that table; D and trimming were obtained from the DNA. The sample records 850,000 to 900,000 clones, 15% to 20% of which are singletons. Of the sample, 0.02% to 0.025% falls within the top ten clones.

Each donor gave one peripheral blood draw, averaging roughly 100 mL, which was collected into heparinised tubes. Naive, central memory, regulatory and stem cell-like memory CD4+ T cells were sorted on a BD FACSAria II using a panel including CD45RO, CCR7, CD25, CD127, CD95 and CD27. Every sorted population had a purity above 95%. PBMCs were isolated right away by Lymphoprep density gradient centrifugation and were stained directly, without culture. So that batch effects would be minimized, each experiment stained and sorted samples in pairs, pairing one healthy donor with one patient. This clone occurred a few times. Its antigen remains unidentified. Base quality data are lacking; no much larger clone is found one base away. Per the germline V gene, SGHDN is the CDR1 and FVKESK is the CDR2. Clipping removes 6 bases from V and 5 bases from J, with 12 as the unmatched junction base count. The CDR3 holds 16 amino acids from the cysteine to the phenylalanine. Just CDR3 DNA is preserved here, 48 bases in frame from base 1.

This receptor was taken from a woman younger than 35 in good health. Material for sequencing was naive CD4+ T cells from blood. Sample cell subset or site, as interpreted from the label and publication: true naive CD4+ T cells. The chain employs TRBV14 and TRBJ2-2; the central 7 bases match TRBD2. The nucleotide sequence reads as follows: TGTGCCAGCAGAAACCCCGGGAGGCCTAGGACCGGGGAGCTGTTTTTT. The translation is CASRNPGRPRTGELFF.